This is a list of T cell receptor beta chains from one sample in a study of naive and memory T cell subsets. One entry per CDR3 protein results from TCRdb running MiXCR on the 5' RACE reads. The sample yields 25,000 to 35,000 distinct CDR3 sequences, over 15% seen once. All receptors come from a female donor in good health. CDR3s include the opening cysteine and the closing phenylalanine or tryptophan. Fields, in order: J gene, CDR3 length, clone size, V gene, D gene, CDR3 DNA, CDR3 protein. A D gene is named only where the DNA matches it firmly. Clone size is not always given. Where it is, it says once, few, many or a class for expanded clones.

TRBJ2-6 16 . TRBV10-3 TRBD1 TGTGCCACTACGGGACAGCTGGGACCTGGGGCCAACGTCCTGACTTTC CATTGQLGPGANVLTF
TRBJ1-2 16 . TRBV6-1 TRBD1 TGTGCCAGCAGTGTACAGGGGGCGGTTTCAGGCTATGGCTACACCTTC CASSVQGAVSGYGYTF
TRBJ2-7 14 many TRBV20-1 . TGCAGTGCTAGAGATTACGGCGGGCCCTACGAGCAGTACTTC CSARDYGGPYEQYF
TRBJ2-7 15 medium-sized TRBV20-1 . TGCAGTGCTAGAGATCGAGTAGCGGCGGTCTACGAGCAGTACTTC CSARDRVAAVYEQYF
TRBJ1-6 14 . TRBV18 TRBD1 TGTGCCAGCTCACGGGACAGGGAAAGTTCACCCCTCCACTTT CASSRDRESSPLHF
TRBJ1-5 13 few TRBV11-2 . TGTGCCAGCAGCTCCCGTTTGGGACAGCCCCAGCATTTT CASSSRLGQPQHF
TRBJ1-1 15 few TRBV5-6 . TGTGCCAGCAGGTCGGAAGACAGGACTAACACTGAAGCTTTCTTT CASRSEDRTNTEAFF
TRBJ2-7 18 many TRBV11-2 TRBD1 TGTGCCAGCAGACCTGTAGGCAATGGACAGGGGGCGTCCTACGAGCAGTACTTC CASRPVGNGQGASYEQYF
TRBJ2-2 16 . TRBV6-4 TRBD2 TGTGCCAGCAGCCCGACGAGCGGGGGTACCGACGGGGAGCTGTTTTTT CASSPTSGGTDGELFF
TRBJ1-1 12 many TRBV12-3/TRBV12-4 . TGTGCCAGCACCCAGGGAAACCCTGAAGCTTTCTTT CASTQGNPEAFF
TRBJ1-4 14 . TRBV6-5 TRBD1 TGTGCCAGCAGATTAGTCCAGGGGGTTGGAAAACTGTTTTTT CASRLVQGVGKLFF
TRBJ2-3 14 many TRBV29-1 . TGCAGCGTCGCTTCCAGGACTCCGACAGATACGCAGTATTTT CSVASRTPTDTQYF
TRBJ2-5 14 few TRBV5-1 . TGCGCCAGCAGCTTGTTTGGGGGTCAAGAGACCCAGTACTTC CASSLFGGQETQYF
TRBJ2-3 16 . TRBV6-6 TRBD2 TGTGCCAGCAGTTCCAGCGGGGGGGCGGGTACAGATAAGCAGTATTTT CASSSSGGAGTDKQYF
TRBJ1-2 11 many TRBV29-1 . TGCAGCGTTGATGCGGGGGCTGGCGACACCTTC CSVDAGAGDTF
TRBJ1-3 15 . TRBV20-1 . TGCAGTGCTAGAGACGGCAGTTATTCTAGAAACACCATATATTTT CSARDGSYSRNTIYF
TRBJ2-5 16 . TRBV5-1 TRBD1 TGCGCCAGCAGCTTGGCCGGGACAGCTTACCAAGAGACCCAGTACTTC CASSLAGTAYQETQYF
TRBJ1-6 12 . TRBV25-1 . TGTGCCAGCAGGGTCTATAATTCACCCCTCCACTTT CASRVYNSPLHF
TRBJ1-2 12 few TRBV6-6 . TGTGCCAGCAGCCCGGGTCTCTATGGCTACACCTTC CASSPGLYGYTF
TRBJ1-1 16 few TRBV9 . TGTGCCAGCAGCGTAGACCCCGAGAAGATGAACACTGAAGCTTTCTTT CASSVDPEKMNTEAFF
TRBJ1-1 13 many TRBV25-1 . TGTGCCAGCAGTGAAAAGTCTCGGACTGAAGCTTTCTTT CASSEKSRTEAFF
TRBJ2-2 13 many TRBV6-6 . TGTGCCAGCTCGGACCGCTCTTCCGGGGAGCTGTTTTTT CASSDRSSGELFF
TRBJ1-6 13 many TRBV29-1 . TGCAGCGTTGTAAGTGGCAGGGATGGACCCCTCCACTTT CSVVSGRDGPLHF
TRBJ1-1 12 many TRBV20-1 . TGCAGTGCTAGCCCCAGGGAGTCTGAAGCTTTCTTT CSASPRESEAFF
TRBJ2-7 12 many TRBV29-1 . TGCAGCGTGGGCGCGAATCCCTACGAGCAGTACTTC CSVGANPYEQYF
TRBJ2-3 15 few TRBV4-2 TRBD2 TGTGCCAGCAGCCACGGGGGGGCGGACACAGATACGCAGTATTTT CASSHGGADTDTQYF
TRBJ2-1 16 . TRBV9 TRBD2 TGTGCCAGCAGCGTAGGGACTAGCGGGGGTTACAATGAGCAGTTCTTC CASSVGTSGGYNEQFF
TRBJ2-3 18 . TRBV12-3/TRBV12-4 TRBD1 TGTGCCAGCAGTTCCCAGGGGGCAGGGAGGAGTTCCCCAGATACGCAGTATTTT CASSSQGAGRSSPDTQYF
TRBJ1-1 15 many TRBV6-6 TRBD1 TGTGCCAGCAGTGTGGGACAGGGGGTGAACACTGAAGCTTTCTTT CASSVGQGVNTEAFF
TRBJ2-7 14 . TRBV6-5 TRBD1 TGTGCCAGCAGTTACGAGGCAGGGGGCTACGAGCAGTACTTC CASSYEAGGYEQYF
TRBJ2-1 13 . TRBV18 . TGTGCCAGCTCACCCCTACAGGCGTACGAGCAGTTCTTC CASSPLQAYEQFF